These 30 T cell receptor beta chains came from one sample sequenced in a study of shared T cell receptors in the human thymus. Profiling relied on immunoSEQ multiplex PCR, and the TCRdb table lists in-frame clones only, not all of them. The table records approximately 660,000 clones, 85% to 90% of them present only once. This sample also appeared in a second study, on human thymus T cells.

Sequenced material: thymocytes. All receptors come from a boy less than two years old with a congenital heart defect.

The J gene is TRBJ2-4, the V gene TRBV7-2; D possibly corresponds to TRBD2 (5 bases). This CDR3 is built from 16 residues. V dropped 5 bases and J dropped 0 bases, with 14 bases sitting between them. Looked up from germline, CDR1 is SGHTA and CDR2 is FQGNSA. This chain's CDR3 is CASSQTRALAKNIQYF. In nucleotides, the CDR3 is TGTGCCAGCAGCCAAACGAGGGCTCTAGCCAAAAACATTCAGTACTTC. Full variable domain (remainder filled in from reference TRBV7-2 and TRBJ2-4): GAGVSQSPSNKVTEKGKDVELRCDPISGHTALYWYRQSLGQGLEFLIYFQGNSAPDKSGLPSDRFSAERTGGSVSTLTIQRTQQEDSAVYLCASSQTRALAKNIQYFGAGTRLSVL.

Only a few counts were recorded for this clone. The genes are TRBV30 and TRBJ2-5; 8 bases agree with TRBD2. The junction had 6 bases not matched to a gene; V was cut back by 7 bases and J by 2 bases. The germline gives CDR1 GTSNPN, CDR2 SVGIG (reference sequence). The CDR3 totals 13 residues. CDR3 DNA sequence: TGTGCCTTAATGGGACTAGGACAAGAGACCCAGTACTTC. It codes for CALMGLGQETQYF.

The V and J genes are TRBV28 and TRBJ1-1; no reliable D call. The CDR3 runs to 15 residues. The germline V and J ends were trimmed by 6 bases and 3 bases, with 17 bases remaining between them. CDR1 MDHEN and CDR2 SYDVKM come from the germline V gene. The CDR3 coding sequence is TGTGCCAGCAGGCCCGCCCCCGGCCGGGACACTGAAGCTTTCTTT. This gives the protein CASRPAPGRDTEAFF.

This clone was recorded once. A read error may account for a junction end that differs from germline. This chain uses TRBV7-7 with TRBJ2-7; tentative D call: TRBD2 (7 bases). Germline V gene data show CDR1 as SSHAT and CDR2 as FNYEAQ (reference sequence). This CDR3 has 14 amino acids. In DNA form, the CDR3 reads TGTGCTAGCAGCCCAGAGGGGGGGGGTGACGAGCAGTACTTC. It specifies CASSPEGGGDEQYF.

The chain joins TRBV18 to TRBJ1-2; 7 nucleotides line up with TRBD1. Germline assignment: CDR1 KGHSH and CDR2 LQKENI. The CDR3 loop spans 12 amino acids. The V gene end was trimmed by 6 bases and the J gene end by 7 bases; junction bases not matched to a gene: 5. The CDR3 sequence is CASSLGGLGYTF. The CDR3, as DNA: TGTGCCAGCTCGTTAGGGGGCCTTGGCTACACCTTC.

The chain has TRBV12-2 and TRBJ2-5; TRBD1 is the table's D call and was not checked against the DNA. TRBV12-2 is a pseudogene. The CDR3 has 15 residues. DNA for the CDR3: TGTGCAAGTCGCTTAGTCGGGGACAGGTTAGAGACCCAGTACTTC. It translates to CASRLVGDRLETQYF.

The rearrangement joins TRBV13 to TRBJ2-2; 8 bases are shared with TRBD2. This CDR3 has 18 residues. V shed 5 bases, J shed 3 bases, and the junction held 14 bases outside the gene matches. CDR1 is PRHDT and CDR2 is FYEKMQ in the germline V gene (reference sequence). CDR3 sequence: CASSRTSSPLKYTGELFF. In DNA form, the CDR3 reads TGTGCCAGCAGCCGGACTAGCTCCCCATTGAAATACACCGGGGAGCTGTTTTTT.

This chain connects TRBV4-2 to TRBJ1-2; a possible D gene is TRBD1 (5 bases). The V gene lost 0 bases and the J gene lost 0 bases, with 14 bases spanning the gap. The CDR3 consists of 17 residues. Germline CDR1 is LGHNA and CDR2 is YNFKEQ. This CDR3 reads CASSQDTRDSTNYGYTF. As DNA, the CDR3 is TGTGCCAGCAGCCAAGACACCCGAGACAGCACTAACTATGGCTACACCTTC.

The rearrangement links TRBV7-9 to TRBJ2-3, with TRBD1 matching 8 bases. Germline V lookup: CDR1 SEHNR, CDR2 FQNEAQ (reference sequence). The CDR3 covers 15 residues. With 11 bases clipped from V and 0 bases from J, the junction kept 10 bases outside the gene matches. CDR3 sequence: CAEGGQAVSTDTQYF. For the CDR3, the DNA is TGTGCCGAGGGGGGACAGGCGGTTAGCACAGATACGCAGTATTTT.

This clone was picked up a small number of times. The chain has TRBV7-9 and TRBJ1-3; a possible D gene is TRBD1 (5 bases). Trimming pared 5 bases from V and 2 bases from J, leaving 13 bases between. The germline V gene has CDR1 SEHNR and CDR2 FQNEAQ (reference sequence). This CDR3 has 15 amino acids. The CDR3 DNA follows: TGTGCCAGCAGCCGGCAAAGGGGAACTGGAAACACCATATATTTT. This translates into CASSRQRGTGNTIYF.

This clone was counted once. The V gene is TRBV5-1, the J gene TRBJ2-2; 11 nucleotides match TRBD2. The CDR3 runs 18 residues. Germline CDR1 reads SGHRS; CDR2 reads YFSETQ. With V trimmed by 2 bases and J by 7 bases, 13 bases remained unmatched. In DNA form, the CDR3 reads TGCGCCAGCAGCTTAATGAAGGGACTAGCGGTCTTGGGCGGGGAGCTGTTTTTT. Amino acids: CASSLMKGLAVLGGELFF.

This chain uses TRBV13 with TRBJ2-7; TRBD1 is a possible D gene (6 bases). This CDR3 spans 14 amino acids. V was shortened by 3 bases and J by 2 bases, with 11 bases between the two germline ends. Germline lookup yields CDR1 PRHDT and CDR2 FYEKMQ (reference sequence). This CDR3 is CASSLTDSPYEQYF. CDR3 sequence (DNA): TGTGCCAGCAGCTTGACGGACAGTCCCTACGAGCAGTACTTC.

Remarks on this clone: The germline gene is not matched at one end of the junction; a read error may be the cause. This sample also contains other DNA sequences that code for the same CDR3. V is TRBV7-9 and J is TRBJ2-5; 11 nucleotides line up with TRBD2. Per germline, CDR1 SEHNR and CDR2 FQNEAQ (reference sequence). The CDR3 is 16 residues long. The CDR3 nucleotides read TGTGCCAGCAGTACTTCTAGCGGGAGGCTTCAAGAGACTCAGTACTTC. Encoded protein: CASSTSSGRLQETQYF. The entire variable domain, with the rest obtained from reference TRBV7-9 and TRBJ2-5, is as follows: DTGVSQNPRHKITKRGQNVTFRCDPISEHNRLYWYRQTLGQGPEFLTYFQNEAQLEKSRLLSDRFSAERPKGSFSTLEIQRTEQGDSAMYLCASSTSSGRLQETQYFGPGTRLLVL.

The J gene is TRBJ2-1, the V gene TRBV7-8; 10 nucleotides agree with TRBD2. This CDR3 has 17 amino acids. Germline assignment: CDR1 SGHVS and CDR2 FQNEAQ. V dropped 0 bases and J dropped 2; count of bases not matched to a gene: 4. CDR3 loop: CASSLALAGVTYNEQFF. CDR3 bases: TGTGCCAGCAGCTTAGCCCTAGCGGGAGTCACCTACAATGAGCAGTTCTTC.

This chain links TRBV11-3 with TRBJ1-2, with 8 positions matching TRBD1. The germline CDR1 and CDR2 sequences are SGHNT and YENEEA. This CDR3 has 16 residues. The ends lost 3 bases at V and 4 bases at J; junction bases unmatched: 10. CDR3 bases: TGTGCCAGCAGCTTTGCGACAGGGGTTCAGGGCTATGGCTACACCTTC. This translates into CASSFATGVQGYGYTF. The whole variable domain, remainder taken from reference TRBV11-3 and TRBJ1-2, is EAGVVQSPRYKIIEKKQPVAFWCNPISGHNTLYWYLQNLGQGPELLIRYENEEAVDDSQLPKDRFSAERLKGVDSTLKIQPAELGDSAVYLCASSFATGVQGYGYTFGSGTRLTVV.

The chain couples TRBV28 to TRBJ2-7; 8 bases are a match to TRBD1. The V gene's germline CDR1 is MDHEN and CDR2 SYDVKM. J gave up 1 base and V 0 bases, and 11 bases lay outside the gene matches. The CDR3 loop spans 18 amino acids. The CDR3 DNA reads as TGTGCCAGCAGTTTATGCCCACCCGAGACAGGGGCATCCTACGAGCAGTACTTC. It specifies CASSLCPPETGASYEQYF.

V gene TRBV28 combines with J gene TRBJ2-6; 8 bases map to TRBD1. V gave up 4 bases and J gave up 4 bases; unmatched junction bases: 6. The CDR3 spans 16 residues. Germline V lookup: CDR1 MDHEN, CDR2 SYDVKM. The CDR3 nucleotides are TGTGCCAGCAGTTCCGACAGGGGTGGAGGGGCCAACGTCCTGACTTTC. This translates into CASSSDRGGGANVLTF.

The chain recombines TRBV27 with TRBJ1-2; 10 bases map to TRBD1. Germline loops: CDR1 MNHEY, CDR2 SMNVEV (reference sequence). V trimming: 2 bases; J trimming: 3 bases; junction bases outside the gene matches: 0. This CDR3 has 14 residues. The CDR3 loop reads CASSLGQGDYGYTF. CDR3 bases: TGTGCCAGCAGTTTAGGACAGGGGGACTATGGCTACACCTTC.

The CDR3 region has the DNA TGTGCCAGCAGCCGGTGGGGGCACAGGGGGCGCGAAAAACTGTTTTTT. Residues: CASSRWGHRGREKLFF. The chain joins TRBV5-6 to TRBJ1-4; the match to TRBD1 covers 9 bases. Germline CDR1 and CDR2: SGHDT and YYEEEE. The CDR3 runs to 16 residues. Trimming at V came to 4 bases and at J to 8 bases, leaving 12 bases not matched to a gene.

This clone was counted a single time. The genes are TRBV4-3 and TRBJ1-3; D unclear. This CDR3 is 15 amino acids long. The germline V gene encodes CDR1 LGHNA and CDR2 YSLEER. V shed 0 bases and J shed 0 bases, with 6 bases lying between them. The CDR3 sequence is CASSQDPGSGNTIYF. The CDR3, as DNA: TGCGCCAGCAGCCAAGATCCGGGCTCTGGAAACACCATATATTTT.

This chain joins TRBV30 and TRBJ2-1, with D possibly matching TRBD2 (5 bases). The CDR3 spans 18 residues. Trimming cost V 0 bases and J 0 bases, with 18 bases left between them. Germline-derived CDR1 and CDR2 are GTSNPN and SVGIG (reference sequence). CDR3 in DNA: TGTGCCTGGAGTGTACCTCCCCCCGAGCGGAGCTCCTACAATGAGCAGTTCTTC. As protein: CAWSVPPPERSSYNEQFF.

This chain connects TRBV30 to TRBJ1-2; D is unclear. Germline assignment: CDR1 GTSNPN and CDR2 SVGIG (reference sequence). The CDR3 has 17 residues. Trimming removed 2 bases from V and 4 bases from J, with 23 bases in between. CDR3 nucleotides: TGTGCCTGGAGTACTACCTCGGGGTCGGAGGCCCCCTATGGCTACACCTTC. Its protein product is CAWSTTSGSEAPYGYTF.

V gene TRBV2 combines with J gene TRBJ1-4; D is unresolved. With 5 bases removed from V and 15 bases from J, the gap between germline ends came to 16 bases. This CDR3 region has 12 residues. Germline V gene data show CDR1 as SNHLY and CDR2 as FYNNEI. CDR3 region: CASSPRVLELFF. In DNA form, the CDR3 reads TGTGCCAGCAGTCCGAGAGTACTAGAATTGTTTTTT. Variable domain in full (rest from reference TRBV2 and TRBJ1-4): EPEVTQTPSHQVTQMGQEVILRCVPISNHLYFYWYRQILGQKVEFLVSFYNNEISEKSEIFDDQFSVERPDGSNFTLKIRSTKLEDSAMYFCASSPRVLELFFGSGTQLSVL.

The chain carries TRBV5-4 and TRBJ2-6, with D hard to call. The germline V and J ends were trimmed by 1 base and 2 bases, with 7 bases remaining between them. This CDR3 has 15 amino acids. CDR1 is SGHNT and CDR2 is YYREEE in the germline V gene (reference sequence). The CDR3 DNA reads TGTGCCAGCAGCTTGTTGGGCCCTGGGGCCAACGTCCTGACTTTC. As protein: CASSLLGPGANVLTF.

The chain recombines TRBV20-1 with TRBJ2-7; D is ambiguous. The V and J ends lost 6 bases and 6 bases respectively, with 12 bases between them. Germline loops: CDR1 DFQATT, CDR2 SNEGSKA (reference sequence). The CDR3 consists of 11 residues. DNA for the CDR3: TGCAGTGCCCCGTTAGTCGGCGAGCAGTACTTC. Its protein is CSAPLVGEQYF.

The chain joins TRBV4-3 to TRBJ2-1, with TRBD2 matching over 7 bases. This CDR3 is 14 amino acids long. V shed 1 base and J 7 bases; nucleotides not matched to a gene: 4. Germline values: CDR1 LGHNA, CDR2 YSLEER. CDR3 amino acids: CASSQGMGGNEQFF. In DNA, the CDR3 is TGCGCCAGCAGCCAAGGGATGGGGGGGAATGAGCAGTTCTTC.

The V gene is TRBV2, the J gene TRBJ2-3; 10 positions match TRBD2. The V gene's germline CDR1 is SNHLY and CDR2 FYNNEI. V was clipped by 7 bases and J by 3 bases; unmatched bases: 4. This CDR3 comprises 14 residues. The CDR3 coding sequence is TGTGCCAGCACAGGACTAGCGGCGACAGATACGCAGTATTTT. It encodes CASTGLAATDTQYF. The whole variable domain, remainder taken from reference TRBV2 and TRBJ2-3, is EPEVTQTPSHQVTQMGQEVILRCVPISNHLYFYWYRQILGQKVEFLVSFYNNEISEKSEIFDDQFSVERPDGSNFTLKIRSTKLEDSAMYFCASTGLAATDTQYFGPGTRLTVL.

This clone has a handful of counts. V usage is TRBV6-6 and J usage is TRBJ1-1; TRBD1 aligns across 9 bases. The CDR3 consists of 15 residues. Germline trimming cut 2 bases from V and 6 bases from J; bases unmatched to any gene: 7. Looked up from germline, CDR1 is MNHNY and CDR2 is SVGAGI (reference sequence). In DNA, the CDR3 is TGTGCCAGCAGTTACGTGAAGGGACAGGGTGCTGAAGCTTTCTTT. Its protein product is CASSYVKGQGAEAFF.

This clone was seen only once. The chain has TRBV11-3 and TRBJ2-1, with 11 bases matching TRBD2. In germline, CDR1 is SGHNT, CDR2 YENEEA. With V trimmed by 5 bases and J by 4 bases, 13 bases remained unmatched. The CDR3 loop spans 18 amino acids. The CDR3 sequence is CASSPKIAGGPVYNEQFF. The CDR3 DNA reads as TGTGCCAGCAGCCCCAAAATAGCGGGAGGGCCCGTTTACAATGAGCAGTTCTTC.

The chain employs TRBV11-2 and TRBJ2-2; 8 positions match TRBD2. This CDR3 has 16 amino acids. The junction had 8 bases not matched to a gene; V was cut back by 1 base and J by 7 bases. From germline, CDR1 is SGHAT and CDR2 FQNNGV. The CDR3 spells CASSLVQREFHGELFF. CDR3 in DNA: TGTGCCAGCAGCTTAGTCCAGCGGGAGTTTCACGGGGAGCTGTTTTTT. The whole variable domain, remainder taken from reference TRBV11-2 and TRBJ2-2, is EAGVAQSPRYKIIEKRQSVAFWCNPISGHATLYWYQQILGQGPKLLIQFQNNGVVDDSQLPKDRFSAERLKGVDSTLKIQPAKLEDSAVYLCASSLVQREFHGELFFGEGSRLTVL.